A selection of T cell receptor beta chains follows, all from one sample in a study of T cell responses to AZD1222 COVID-19 vaccine. This table comes from immunoSEQ multiplex PCR, and its TCRdb copy is limited to in-frame clones, with some not included. The table includes some 120,000 clones, 90% to 95% detected once. Here the sequenced sample was peripheral blood, taken on day 0 of AZD1222 vaccination. These TCRs come from an adult in good health. The CDR3 runs from the conserved cysteine through the conserved F or W. D genes are given only for firm matches.

V,J,D,CDR3,DNA
TRBV25-1,TRBJ2-3,-,CASSEGVVTDTQYF,TGTGCCAGCAGTGAGGGTGTGGTAACAGATACGCAGTATTTT
TRBV7-8,TRBJ2-7,-,CASSPLGAVYEQYF,TGTGCCAGCAGCCCTTTGGGGGCCGTCTACGAGCAGTACTTC
TRBV10-3,TRBJ1-5,-,CAITGDINQPQHF,TGTGCCATCACCGGGGACATAAATCAGCCCCAGCATTTT
TRBV3-1/TRBV3-2,TRBJ1-2,TRBD1,CASSPVGAGGISYGYTF,TGTGCCAGCAGCCCCGTTGGGGCAGGGGGAATAAGCTATGGCTACACCTTC
TRBV30,TRBJ1-4,-,CAWSENEKLFF,TGTGCCTGGAGTGAAAATGAAAAACTGTTTTTT
TRBV10-3,TRBJ2-7,-,CAISDQNRVGEQYF,TGTGCCATCAGTGATCAAAACCGCGTTGGGGAGCAGTACTTC
TRBV27,TRBJ2-1,-,CASTLGGRYNEQFF,TGTGCCAGCACCCTTGGAGGAAGATACAATGAGCAGTTCTTC
TRBV5-1,TRBJ2-7,TRBD2,CASSWTSGNAYEQYF,TGCGCCAGCAGCTGGACTAGCGGGAACGCATACGAGCAGTACTTC
TRBV11-2,TRBJ2-7,-,CASSSRLRSYEQYF,TGTGCCAGCAGCTCTAGACTTCGATCCTACGAGCAGTACTTC
TRBV7-9,TRBJ1-6,-,CASSLKGGNSPLHF,TGTGCCAGCAGCTTAAAAGGAGGAAATTCACCCCTCCACTTT
TRBV5-1,TRBJ2-5,-,CASSLRPKETQYF,TGCGCCAGCAGCCTACGTCCCAAAGAGACCCAGTACTTC
TRBV10-3,TRBJ2-7,-,CAIRGRLSYEQYF,TGTGCCATTAGGGGACGCCTCTCCTACGAGCAGTACTTC
TRBV18,TRBJ1-1,-,CASSPRMNTEAFF,TGTGCCAGCTCACCAAGGATGAACACTGAAGCTTTCTTT
TRBV4-3,TRBJ2-7,-,CASSQNGEQYF,TGCGCCAGCAGCCAGAATGGCGAGCAGTACTTC
TRBV18,TRBJ2-3,TRBD2,CASSPKLLRAGGTDTQYF,TGTGCCAGCTCACCTAAGCTGCTACGGGCGGGAGGCACAGATACGCAGTATTTT
TRBV4-1,TRBJ2-3,TRBD2,CASSQALASDTQYF,TGCGCCAGCAGCCAAGCACTAGCGTCAGATACGCAGTATTTT
TRBV14,TRBJ2-5,-,CASSQLNYYQETQYF,TGTGCCAGCAGCCAATTAAACTACTACCAAGAGACCCAGTACTTC